The 5 T cell receptor beta chains given below trace back to one sample, sequenced in a study of vaccination and CD4 T cells after COVID-19. The Oncomine TCR Beta short-read assay sequenced DNA from cultured CD4+ T cells. MiXCR, run by TCRdb on the PCR reads, gives a single entry per CDR3 protein. The table shows approximately 15,000 distinct CDR3 sequences, with around 48% occurring only once. Sample treatment: approximately nine-day PBMC culture with coronavirus spike peptide pools or control peptides (ViraFEST assay). These receptors have no identified antigens. The sequencing sample was made of CD4+ T cells from blood, cultured in vitro. The origin of the receptors is a human donor who had recovered from COVID-19.

V is TRBV6-2 or TRBV6-3 and J is TRBJ2-1; D possibly corresponds to TRBD1 (5 bases). Trimming took 5 bases from V and 0 from J, leaving 11 bases between them. Germline CDR1 is MNHEY and CDR2 is SVGEGT. This CDR3 region has 15 residues. The DNA for the CDR3 is TGTGCCAGCAGTCTTCAGGGAAGCTCCTACAATGAGCAGTTCTTC. It codes for CASSLQGSSYNEQFF.

The CDR3 protein is CASSLGQPEVATQYF. DNA for the CDR3: TGTGCCAGCTCACTCGGACAACCTGAGGTTGCGACCCAGTACTTC. The chain has TRBV18 and TRBJ2-5; possible D gene TRBD1, 5 bases. CDR3 length: 15 amino acids. The V gene's germline CDR1 is KGHSH and CDR2 LQKENI. Trimming cost V 4 bases and J 7 bases, with 19 bases left between them.

In DNA, the CDR3 is TGTGCCAGCAGTCCAAGCCGGCAGGGTAACGGCTACACCTTC. As protein: CASSPSRQGNGYTF. This chain links TRBV2 with TRBJ1-2; perhaps TRBD1 as D (5 bases). Trimming stripped 5 bases from V and 8 bases from J, with 18 bases between. Looked up from germline, CDR1 is SNHLY and CDR2 is FYNNEI. CDR3 length equals 14 residues.

The chain has TRBV11-3 and TRBJ2-7; D might be TRBD2 (5 bases). Germline V CDR1 and CDR2: SGHNT, YENEEA. Trimming removed 3 bases from V and 0 bases from J, with 9 bases in between. This CDR3 comprises 14 residues. CDR3 loop: CASSFEGDSYEQYF. In nucleotides, the CDR3 is TGTGCCAGCAGCTTCGAGGGAGACTCCTACGAGCAGTACTTC.

The rearrangement uses TRBV11-2 and TRBJ2-5; TRBD2 aligns across 9 bases. The V segment lost 2 bases and the J segment 7 bases; nucleotides outside the gene matches: 5. Germline assignment: CDR1 SGHAT and CDR2 FQNNGV. This CDR3 region has 14 residues. CDR3 sequence (DNA): TGTGCCAGCAGCTTATCTGCGGGAGGGGTGACCCAGTACTTC. This codes for CASSLSAGGVTQYF.